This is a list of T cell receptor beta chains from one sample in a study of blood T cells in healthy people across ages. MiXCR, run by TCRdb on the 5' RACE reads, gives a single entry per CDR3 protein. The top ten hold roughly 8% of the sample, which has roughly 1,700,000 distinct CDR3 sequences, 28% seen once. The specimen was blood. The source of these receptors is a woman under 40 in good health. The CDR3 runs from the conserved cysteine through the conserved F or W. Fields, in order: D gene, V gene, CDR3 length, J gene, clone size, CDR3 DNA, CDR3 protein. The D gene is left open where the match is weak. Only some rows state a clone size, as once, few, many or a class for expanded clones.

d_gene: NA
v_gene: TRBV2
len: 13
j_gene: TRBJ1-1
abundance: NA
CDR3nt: TGTGCCAGCAATGCAGACTCCAACACTGAAGCTTTCTTT
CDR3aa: CASNADSNTEAFF

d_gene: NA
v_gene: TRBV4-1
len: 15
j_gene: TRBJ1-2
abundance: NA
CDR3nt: TGCGCCAGCAGCCAGAGCCTTCCTGGAACACCGGGCTACACCTTC
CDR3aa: CASSQSLPGTPGYTF

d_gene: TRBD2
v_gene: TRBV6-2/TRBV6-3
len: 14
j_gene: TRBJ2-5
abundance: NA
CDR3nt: TGTGCCAGCAGCGCACTAGCGGGGGCAGGGACCCAGTACTTC
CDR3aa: CASSALAGAGTQYF

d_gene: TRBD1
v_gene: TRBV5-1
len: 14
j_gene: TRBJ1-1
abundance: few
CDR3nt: TGCGCCAGCAGCAACCGGGACAGGGAAGGGTTCGCTTTCTTT
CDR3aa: CASSNRDREGFAFF

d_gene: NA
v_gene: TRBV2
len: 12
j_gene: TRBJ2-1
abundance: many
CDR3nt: TGTGCCAGCAGTGGGGACACCCTCACTCGGTTCTTC
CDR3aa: CASSGDTLTRFF

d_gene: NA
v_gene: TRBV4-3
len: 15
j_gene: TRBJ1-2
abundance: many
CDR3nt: TGCGCCAGCAGCCCCACCCGGTTCGGATTGTATGGCTACACCTTC
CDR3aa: CASSPTRFGLYGYTF

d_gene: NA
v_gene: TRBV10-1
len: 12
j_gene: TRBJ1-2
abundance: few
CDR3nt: TGCGCCAGCGGTCCGGGGGCCTATGGCTACACCTTC
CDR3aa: CASGPGAYGYTF

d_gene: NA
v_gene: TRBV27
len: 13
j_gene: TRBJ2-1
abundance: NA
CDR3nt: TGTGTCAGCAGCCTGCCTAGCTTGGGGGAGCAGTTCTTC
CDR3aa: CVSSLPSLGEQFF

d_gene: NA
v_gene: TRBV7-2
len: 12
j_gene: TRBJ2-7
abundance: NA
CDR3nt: TGTGCCAGCAGCTTACGGCTAGCGTTGCAGTACTTC
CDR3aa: CASSLRLALQYF

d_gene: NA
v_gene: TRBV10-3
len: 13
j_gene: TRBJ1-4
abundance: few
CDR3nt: TGTGCCATCAGAGGGGCGGACAGTGAAAAACTGTTTTTT
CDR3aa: CAIRGADSEKLFF

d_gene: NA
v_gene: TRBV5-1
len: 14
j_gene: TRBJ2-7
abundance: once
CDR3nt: TGCGCCAGCAGCTCCCAAAACAGAGTCTACGAGCAGTACTTC
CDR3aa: CASSSQNRVYEQYF

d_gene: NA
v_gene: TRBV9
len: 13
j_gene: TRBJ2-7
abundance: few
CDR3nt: TGTGCCAGCAGCGCTGGAACCTTGGGCGAGCAGTACTTC
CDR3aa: CASSAGTLGEQYF

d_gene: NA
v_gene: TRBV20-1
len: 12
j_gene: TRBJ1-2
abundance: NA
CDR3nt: TGCAGTGCTAGTACCCGGACGGGAGGCTACACCTTC
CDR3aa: CSASTRTGGYTF

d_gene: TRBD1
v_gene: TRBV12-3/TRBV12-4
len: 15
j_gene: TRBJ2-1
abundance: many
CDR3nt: TGTGCCAGCAGCCCGCAAGCTACAGGGGGCTATGAGCAGTTCTTC
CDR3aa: CASSPQATGGYEQFF

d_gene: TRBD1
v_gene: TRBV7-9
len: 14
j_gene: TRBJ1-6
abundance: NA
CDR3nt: TGTGCCAGCAGTCCAGGACAGGGTGCTTCACCCCTCCACTTT
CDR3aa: CASSPGQGASPLHF

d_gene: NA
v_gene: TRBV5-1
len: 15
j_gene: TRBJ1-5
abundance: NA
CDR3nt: TGCGCCAGCAGCTTGGACGCTACCGGCAATCAGCCCCAGCATTTT
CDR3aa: CASSLDATGNQPQHF

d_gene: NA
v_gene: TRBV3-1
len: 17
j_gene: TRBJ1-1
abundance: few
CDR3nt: TGTGCCAGCAGCCCAAGGACTTCCAGACCTATGGGGACTGAAGCTTTCTTT
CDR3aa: CASSPRTSRPMGTEAFF

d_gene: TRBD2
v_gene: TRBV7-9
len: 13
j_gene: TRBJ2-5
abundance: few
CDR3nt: TGTGCCAGCAGGATTCTAGCGGATGGGACCCAGTACTTC
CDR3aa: CASRILADGTQYF

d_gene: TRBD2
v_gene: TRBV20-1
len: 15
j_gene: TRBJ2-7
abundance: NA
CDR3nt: TGCAGTGCTACCCTCGGGGCGGGAGCTGTCAACGAGCAGTACTTC
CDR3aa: CSATLGAGAVNEQYF

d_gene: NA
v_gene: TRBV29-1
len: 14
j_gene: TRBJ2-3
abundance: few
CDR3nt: TGCAGCGTTGGCCGGGACCCCTTCGCAGATACGCAGTATTTT
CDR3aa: CSVGRDPFADTQYF

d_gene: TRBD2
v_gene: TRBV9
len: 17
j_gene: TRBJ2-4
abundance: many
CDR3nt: TGTGCCAGCAGCCCCCGGACTAGCGGGGGGGCCGCGAACATTCAGTACTTC
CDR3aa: CASSPRTSGGAANIQYF

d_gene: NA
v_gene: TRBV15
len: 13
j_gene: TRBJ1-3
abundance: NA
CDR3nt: TGTGCCACCGCGACAGGATCTGGAAACACCATATATTTT
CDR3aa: CATATGSGNTIYF

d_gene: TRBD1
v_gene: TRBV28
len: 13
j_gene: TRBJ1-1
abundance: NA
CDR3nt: TGTGCCAGCATTCGATACGGGACAGGCGAAGCTTTCTTT
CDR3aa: CASIRYGTGEAFF

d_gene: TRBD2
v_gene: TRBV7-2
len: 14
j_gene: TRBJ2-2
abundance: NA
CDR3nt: TGTGCCAGCAGCCAGACTAGCGGGTGGGGGGAGCTGTTTTTT
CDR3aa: CASSQTSGWGELFF

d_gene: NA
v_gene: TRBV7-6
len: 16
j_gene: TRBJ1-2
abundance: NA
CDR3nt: TGTGCCAGCAGCTTAGAGGGGTGGGGCAACTACTATGGCTACACCTTC
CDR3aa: CASSLEGWGNYYGYTF

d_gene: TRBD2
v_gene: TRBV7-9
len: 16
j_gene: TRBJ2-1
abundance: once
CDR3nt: TGTGCCAGCAGCCCTGGGACTAGCGGGAGAGACAATGAGCAGTTCTTC
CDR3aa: CASSPGTSGRDNEQFF

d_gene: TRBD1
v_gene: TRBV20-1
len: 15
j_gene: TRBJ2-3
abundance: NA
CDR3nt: TGCAGTGCTACTACAGGGGGCTCTCTCCCAGATACGCAGTATTTT
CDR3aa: CSATTGGSLPDTQYF

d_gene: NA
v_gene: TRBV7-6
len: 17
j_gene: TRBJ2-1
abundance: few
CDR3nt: TGTGCCAGCAGCTTAGGTGCTGGCGGCGGTTTAAAGGTCGAGCAGTTCTTC
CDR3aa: CASSLGAGGGLKVEQFF

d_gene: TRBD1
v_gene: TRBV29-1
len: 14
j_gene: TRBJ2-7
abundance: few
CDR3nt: TGCAGCGTCCGGGCCGGGACAGGCCCCCACGAGCAGTACTTC
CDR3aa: CSVRAGTGPHEQYF

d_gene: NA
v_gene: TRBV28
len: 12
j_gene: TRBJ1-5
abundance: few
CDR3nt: TGTGCCACCCGGAGGGGCAATCAGCCCCAGCATTTT
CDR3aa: CATRRGNQPQHF

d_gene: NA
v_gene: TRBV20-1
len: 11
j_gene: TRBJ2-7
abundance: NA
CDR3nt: TGCAGTGCTAGATCAGGGAACGAGCAGTACTTC
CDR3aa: CSARSGNEQYF

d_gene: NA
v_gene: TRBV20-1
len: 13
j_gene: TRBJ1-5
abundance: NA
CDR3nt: TGCAGTGCTAGTCGCCATAGCAATCAGCCCCAGCATTTT
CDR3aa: CSASRHSNQPQHF

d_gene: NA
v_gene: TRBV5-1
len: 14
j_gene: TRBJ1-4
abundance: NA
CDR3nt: TGCGCCAGCAGCTTGGACGGAGGGGGTGAAAAACTGTTTTTT
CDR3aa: CASSLDGGGEKLFF

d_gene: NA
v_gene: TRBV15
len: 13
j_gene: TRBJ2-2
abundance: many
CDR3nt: TGTGCCACCAGCAGAGATTCGGCCGGGGAGCTGTTTTTT
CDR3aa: CATSRDSAGELFF

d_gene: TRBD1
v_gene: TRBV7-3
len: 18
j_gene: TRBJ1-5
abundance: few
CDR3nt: TGTGCCAGCAGCCTAAGGTCCCCAGGGGGCTATGGCAATCAGCCCCAGCATTTT
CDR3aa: CASSLRSPGGYGNQPQHF

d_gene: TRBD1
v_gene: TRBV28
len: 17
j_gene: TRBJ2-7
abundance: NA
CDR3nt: TGTGCCACCGGGAACACTGGGCGGACAGGGGAAAGGAACGAGCAGTACTTC
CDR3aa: CATGNTGRTGERNEQYF

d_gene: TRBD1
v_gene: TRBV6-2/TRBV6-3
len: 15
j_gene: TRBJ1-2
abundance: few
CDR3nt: TGTGCCAGCACCCATGGACAGGGGAAGAGCTATGGCTACACCTTC
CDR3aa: CASTHGQGKSYGYTF

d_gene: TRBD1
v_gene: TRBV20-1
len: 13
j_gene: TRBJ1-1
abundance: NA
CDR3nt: TGCAGTGCTATACAGGGGGCGAACACTGAAGCTTTCTTT
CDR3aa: CSAIQGANTEAFF

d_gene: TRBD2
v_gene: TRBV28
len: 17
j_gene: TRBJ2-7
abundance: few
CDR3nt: TGTGCCAGTCACAGCGGGGGGTCCTCGGGACCAAGTGGCGAGCAGTACTTC
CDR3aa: CASHSGGSSGPSGEQYF

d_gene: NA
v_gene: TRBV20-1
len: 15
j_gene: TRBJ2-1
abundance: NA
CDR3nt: TGCAGTGCTAGACGTATAGAGTTCGGGGGTTACGAGCAGTTCTTC
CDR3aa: CSARRIEFGGYEQFF

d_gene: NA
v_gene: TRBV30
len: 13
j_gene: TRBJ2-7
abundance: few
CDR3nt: TGTGCCTGGAGTGACGGGACCAACTACGAGCAGTACTTC
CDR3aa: CAWSDGTNYEQYF

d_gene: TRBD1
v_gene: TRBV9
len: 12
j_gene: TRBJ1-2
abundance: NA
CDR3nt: TGTGCCAGCAACGAGGGGGCCGGTGGCTACACCTTC
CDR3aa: CASNEGAGGYTF